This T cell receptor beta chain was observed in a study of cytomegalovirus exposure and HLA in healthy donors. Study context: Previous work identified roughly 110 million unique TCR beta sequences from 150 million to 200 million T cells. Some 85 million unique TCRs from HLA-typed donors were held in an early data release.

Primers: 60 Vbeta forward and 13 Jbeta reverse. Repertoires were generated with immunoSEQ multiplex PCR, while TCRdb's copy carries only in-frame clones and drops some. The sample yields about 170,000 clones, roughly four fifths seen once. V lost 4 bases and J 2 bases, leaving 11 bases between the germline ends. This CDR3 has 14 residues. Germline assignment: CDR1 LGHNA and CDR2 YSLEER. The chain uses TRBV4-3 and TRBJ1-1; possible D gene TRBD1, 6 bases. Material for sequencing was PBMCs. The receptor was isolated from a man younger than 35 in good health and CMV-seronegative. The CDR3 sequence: CASSRAGANTEAFF. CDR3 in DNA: TGCGCCAGCAGCCGAGCGGGGGCAAACACTGAAGCTTTCTTT.